The entry below describes one T cell receptor beta chain. This entry comes from a study of blood T cell repertoires in COVID-19. TCRdb's copy holds only in-frame clones and misses some; the assay was immunoSEQ multiplex PCR. The profile shows about 260,000 clones, about 85% of them singletons. The CDR3 extends over 13 amino acids. The germline CDR1 and CDR2 sequences are SGHDN and FVKESK. V lost 0 bases, J lost 6 bases, and 7 bases lay in between. The rearrangement joins TRBV14 to TRBJ2-3; no reliable D call. The sequenced sample was peripheral blood. The clonotype comes from a man aged 60-69 years with acute or convalescent COVID-19. As DNA, the CDR3 is TGTGCCAGCAGCCAAGACTTTGTTGATACGCAGTATTTT. Translation: CASSQDFVDTQYF.